The 26 T cell receptor beta chains below were found in one sample sequenced in a study of blood T cell repertoires in COVID-19. Only in-frame clones appear in the TCRdb table, and some are missing; sequencing was by immunoSEQ multiplex PCR. The sample has 140,000 to 150,000 clones, roughly 85% seen once; the top ten hold about 8%. Sequencing input: peripheral blood. The receptors derive from a woman aged 55-69 years with COVID-19, enrolled during active disease.

This chain uses TRBV5-8 with TRBJ1-5; D call uncertain. The CDR3 is 15 amino acids. V lost 0 bases to trimming and J lost 6 bases, with 13 bases between them. Germline-derived CDR1 and CDR2 are SGHTS and YDEGEE. CDR3 coding DNA: TGTGCCAGCAGCTTGGTGGTTCGAGCAGGTCAGCCCCAGCATTTT. Residues: CASSLVVRAGQPQHF.

CDR3 in amino acids: CASSVGTSGDWELFF. CDR3 DNA: TGTGCCAGCAGCGTAGGGACTAGCGGGGATTGGGAGCTGTTTTTT. The rearrangement uses TRBV9 and TRBJ2-2; 12 positions agree with TRBD2. CDR1 and CDR2 from the germline V gene are SGDLS and YYNGEE. Trimming removed 0 bases from V and 9 bases from J; junction bases left unmatched: 3. The CDR3 consists of 15 residues.

The J gene is TRBJ1-2, the V gene TRBV4-1; 11 positions match TRBD1. This CDR3 has 18 residues. Germline V gene data show CDR1 as MGHRA and CDR2 as YSYEKL. V shed 1 base and J 0 bases; nucleotides not matched to a gene: 7. The CDR3: CASSQVFRTGGPNYGYTF. The CDR3, as DNA: TGCGCCAGCAGCCAAGTTTTTAGGACAGGGGGCCCTAACTATGGCTACACCTTC.

The gene calls are TRBV9 and TRBJ1-1; no definite D call. V was pared by 3 bases and J by 0 bases, with 12 bases between. Germline assignment: CDR1 SGDLS and CDR2 YYNGEE. The CDR3 sequence is 15 residues long. CDR3 amino acids: CASSERGTMNTEAFF. The CDR3 bases are TGTGCCAGCAGCGAACGGGGTACCATGAACACTGAAGCTTTCTTT.

This chain uses TRBV19 with TRBJ2-2; TRBD2 matches 12 bases. The CDR3 has 17 amino acids. Germline V CDR1 and CDR2: LNHDA, SQIVND (reference sequence). After removal of 7 bases from V and 0 bases from J, the junction contained 6 bases not matched to a gene. The CDR3 DNA reads TGTGCCAGTATCGGGCTAGCGGGGGGGCCGAACACCGGGGAGCTGTTTTTT. Translating gives CASIGLAGGPNTGELFF.

V usage is TRBV7-8 and J usage is TRBJ2-3, with 8 bases matching TRBD2. The CDR3 contains 16 residues. CDR1 is SGHVS and CDR2 is FQNEAQ in the germline V gene. Trimming cost V 1 base and J 3 bases; bases outside gene matches: 6. In DNA form, the CDR3 reads TGTGCCAGCAGCTTAGTGGCGGGGGGCCAGACAGATACGCAGTATTTT. It yields the protein CASSLVAGGQTDTQYF.

The chain uses TRBV11-2 and TRBJ2-2; maybe TRBD1 (6 bases). Germline V gene lookup returns CDR1 SGHAT and CDR2 FQNNGV. The CDR3 length is 15 residues. V dropped 5 bases and J dropped 1 base, with 11 bases sitting between them. The CDR3 DNA is TGTGCCAGCAGCCGACAGGTCGAGAACACCGGGGAGCTGTTTTTT. It specifies CASSRQVENTGELFF.

The chain employs TRBV5-5 and TRBJ2-7; TRBD2 is a possible D gene (5 bases). The germline CDR1 and CDR2 sequences are SGHKS and YYEKEE (reference sequence). The CDR3 covers 15 residues. Trimming removed 4 bases from V and 4 bases from J, with 18 bases in between. CDR3 sequence (DNA): TGTGCCAGCAGCATGGACCACTCCGGACTTTACGAGCAGTACTTC. As protein: CASSMDHSGLYEQYF.

The chain has TRBV21-1 and TRBJ1-2; the D call TRBD1 from the table was never checked on the DNA. TRBV21-1 corresponds to a pseudogene. The CDR3 extends over 17 amino acids. The chain's CDR3 is CASSITGTGRDGYGYTF. Here the CDR3 DNA reads TGTGCCAGCAGCATAACCGGGACAGGGAGGGATGGATATGGCTACACCTTC.

The chain has TRBV7-3 and TRBJ1-1, with no clear D. CDR1 is SGHTA, CDR2 FQGTGA, per germline. The V end lost 2 bases, the J end lost 5 bases, and 9 bases lay between the germline ends. This CDR3 comprises 13 residues. CDR3 bases: TGTGCCAGCAGCTTACAGAGGGAGACTGAAGCTTTCTTT. Amino acids: CASSLQRETEAFF.

The V call is TRBV18, the J call TRBJ1-2; 8 nucleotides line up with TRBD1. The length of the CDR3 is 14 residues. In germline, CDR1 is KGHSH, CDR2 LQKENI. The V gene end was trimmed by 2 bases and the J gene end by 8 bases; junction bases not matched to a gene: 7. CDR3 in amino acids: CASSPGQGSTGYTF. CDR3 nucleotides: TGTGCCAGCTCACCAGGACAGGGAAGTACAGGCTACACCTTC.

This chain connects TRBV30 to TRBJ1-1; unclear D gene. V was pared by 4 bases and J by 3 bases, with 6 bases between. CDR3 length: 11 residues. From germline, CDR1 is GTSNPN and CDR2 SVGIG (reference sequence). The CDR3, as DNA: TGTGCCTGGAACAGCTACACTGAAGCTTTCTTT. Translation: CAWNSYTEAFF.

This chain uses TRBV7-2 with TRBJ2-5, with 10 bases identical to TRBD2. J gave up 4 bases and V 2 bases, and 4 bases lay outside the gene matches. The CDR3 extends over 15 amino acids. Germline loops: CDR1 SGHTA, CDR2 FQGNSA. The chain's CDR3 is CASSLQRGGGETQYF. In DNA form, the CDR3 reads TGTGCCAGCAGCTTACAGCGGGGGGGTGGAGAGACCCAGTACTTC.

The chain uses TRBV4-3 and TRBJ1-1; no definite D call. Looked up from germline, CDR1 is LGHNA and CDR2 is YSLEER. V lost 4 bases, J lost 7 bases, and 10 bases lay in between. This CDR3 has 12 residues. CDR3 in DNA: TGCGCCAGCAGCCCTCTGGCGGGTGAAGCTTTCTTT. Translating gives CASSPLAGEAFF.

The chain uses TRBV27 and TRBJ1-1, with D possibly being TRBD1 (5 bases). The CDR3 sequence is 15 residues long. The V gene's germline CDR1 is MNHEY and CDR2 SMNVEV (reference sequence). The V end was cut by 0 bases, the J end by 3 bases, with 11 bases between. For the CDR3, the DNA is TGTGCCAGCAGTTTATCGAGGAGGGGAGACACTGAAGCTTTCTTT. This sequence encodes CASSLSRRGDTEAFF.

CDR3 in amino acids: CAWSPPGGWGNTIYF. As DNA, the CDR3 is TGTGCCTGGAGCCCCCCCGGGGGGTGGGGAAACACCATATATTTT. The chain couples TRBV30 to TRBJ1-3, with D possibly matching TRBD1 (5 bases). The CDR3 spans 15 residues. Germline CDR1 is GTSNPN and CDR2 is SVGIG (reference sequence). V lost 3 bases and J 4 bases, leaving 16 bases between the germline ends.

J is TRBJ2-1 and V is TRBV7-2; the match to TRBD2 covers 9 bases. Per the germline V gene, CDR1 is SGHTA and CDR2 is FQGNSA. The junction had 8 bases not matched to a gene; V was cut back by 2 bases and J by 3 bases. The CDR3 loop spans 17 amino acids. In DNA, the CDR3 is TGTGCCAGCAGCTTACGGACCACTAGCGGGTACTACAATGAGCAGTTCTTC. The encoded protein is CASSLRTTSGYYNEQFF.

This sequence joins TRBV6-5 and TRBJ2-1; possible D gene TRBD2, 5 bases. Trimming left V 3 bases short and J 6 bases short, with 15 bases between. The CDR3 spans 15 residues. CDR1 and CDR2 from the germline V gene are MNHEY and SVGAGI. CDR3 loop: CASSYDPGLINEQFF. CDR3 coding DNA: TGTGCCAGCAGTTATGATCCCGGACTGATCAATGAGCAGTTCTTC.

The CDR3 DNA sequence: TGTGCCAGCAGTCCGACAGGGGGAGATGGCTACACCTTC. This sequence encodes CASSPTGGDGYTF. The V call is TRBV6-5, the J call TRBJ1-2, with 9 positions matching TRBD1. The CDR3 covers 13 residues. Germline CDR1 and CDR2: MNHEY and SVGAGI. V gave up 5 bases and J gave up 6 bases; unmatched junction bases: 4.

The genes are TRBV5-6 and TRBJ2-3; TRBD1 agrees at 9 bases. Looked up from germline, CDR1 is SGHDT and CDR2 is YYEEEE. The CDR3 length is 15 residues. Unmatched junction bases numbered 7, after V lost 4 bases and J lost 4 bases. The CDR3 DNA reads as TGTGCCAGCAGCGGAGATACAGGGGGCGCAGATACGCAGTATTTT. It codes for CASSGDTGGADTQYF. The whole variable domain, remainder taken from reference TRBV5-6 and TRBJ2-3, is DAGVTQSPTHLIKTRGQQVTLRCSPKSGHDTVSWYQQALGQGPQFIFQYYEEEERQRGNFPDRFSGHQFPNYSSELNVNALLLGDSALYLCASSGDTGGADTQYFGPGTRLTVL.

The chain has TRBV23-1 and TRBJ2-1; 8 bases match TRBD2. TRBV23-1 qualifies as an ORF whose function is uncertain. The V segment lost 0 bases and the J segment 8 bases; nucleotides outside the gene matches: 6. This CDR3 has 15 amino acids. This chain's CDR3 is CASSQSRGGLDEQFF. The CDR3 DNA is TGCGCCAGCAGTCAATCGCGCGGGGGGCTGGATGAGCAGTTCTTC.

The genes are TRBV19 and TRBJ1-2; no clear D gene. This CDR3 comprises 14 residues. Trimming removed 6 bases from V and 8 bases from J, with 19 bases in between. Germline V gene lookup returns CDR1 LNHDA and CDR2 SQIVND (reference sequence). The CDR3: CASRTQAVGEGYTF. The CDR3 DNA follows: TGTGCCAGTAGAACCCAAGCGGTGGGAGAGGGCTACACCTTC.

The chain carries TRBV7-9 and TRBJ1-1; 8 positions match TRBD1. The J segment lost 7 bases and the V segment lost 5 bases, leaving 3 bases of the junction unmatched. Germline assignment: CDR1 SEHNR and CDR2 FQNEAQ (reference sequence). The CDR3 covers 12 residues. Written as DNA, the CDR3 is TGTGCCAGCAGCAGGACAGGGTTTGAAGCTTTCTTT. Translation gives CASSRTGFEAFF.

This chain links TRBV5-1 with TRBJ2-5, with unresolved D. The germline V gene has CDR1 SGHRS and CDR2 YFSETQ. This CDR3 has 14 amino acids. Trimming removed 2 bases at V and 4 bases at J, with 12 bases between. CDR3 nucleotides: TGCGCCAGCAGCTTTAATGGTTGGCCAGAGACCCAGTACTTC. It specifies CASSFNGWPETQYF.

The count of this clone is one. The chain's CDR3 is CASSETGDTEAFF. For the CDR3, the DNA is TGTGCCAGCAGCGAGACAGGGGACACTGAAGCTTTCTTT. The V call is TRBV2, the J call TRBJ1-1; 8 bases align to TRBD1. The CDR3 runs to 13 residues. The V and J ends lost 6 bases and 3 bases, in that order; junction bases with no gene match: 3. CDR1 and CDR2 (germline): SNHLY, FYNNEI. The full variable domain, in which reference TRBV2 and TRBJ1-1 provide the parts outside the CDR3, is EPEVTQTPSHQVTQMGQEVILRCVPISNHLYFYWYRQILGQKVEFLVSFYNNEISEKSEIFDDQFSVERPDGSNFTLKIRSTKLEDSAMYFCASSETGDTEAFFGQGTRLTVV.

This clone was seen a single time. CDR3 loop: CASSSIPGTGGRVNYGYTF. CDR3 nucleotides: TGTGCCAGCAGCTCAATTCCCGGGACAGGGGGCAGAGTTAACTATGGCTACACCTTC. J is TRBJ1-2 and V is TRBV11-2; 12 bases are shared with TRBD1. The CDR3 extends over 19 amino acids. The junction had 13 bases not matched to a gene; V was cut back by 4 bases and J by 1 base. From germline, CDR1 is SGHAT and CDR2 FQNNGV.